These 13 T cell receptor beta chains came from one sample sequenced in a study of OX40 agonist ivuxolimab in advanced cancers. Library method: the immunoSEQ multiplex PCR assay. Entries here come from immuneACCESS through TCRdb and include only in-frame sequences with V and J called. Some clones fail to appear in such tables; in the studies checked, an unresolved V gene covers under half of the shortfall, and the cause of the remainder is unknown. The sample contains just under 20,000 clones, 84% of them found a single time. The top ten constitute 30% to 35% of the sample. Sequencing was performed on CD4+ or CD8+ T cells sorted from blood, taken in a trial of the OX40 agonist ivuxolimab. The receptor source for this set is an adult with an advanced solid tumor such as melanoma, head and neck, liver or kidney cancer.

This rearrangement joins TRBV11-3 to TRBJ2-5; D unclear. This CDR3 comprises 15 residues. Trimming stripped 0 bases from V and 4 bases from J, with 12 bases between. CDR1 and CDR2 from the germline V gene are SGHNT and YENEEA. The CDR3 bases are TGTGCCAGCAGCTTAGATCCTACACGCGCAGAGACCCAGTACTTC. Encoded protein: CASSLDPTRAETQYF.

V and J are TRBV5-1 and TRBJ1-6; D is perhaps TRBD1 (5 bases). Germline V gene lookup returns CDR1 SGHRS and CDR2 YFSETQ. V was trimmed by 0 bases and J by 6 bases, leaving 10 bases between them. This CDR3 has 15 amino acids. The CDR3 DNA sequence: TGCGCCAGCAGCTTGGCGATCCAGGGTAATTCACCCCTCCACTTT. This gives the protein CASSLAIQGNSPLHF.

This clone was observed a single time. The chain combines TRBV5-1 with TRBJ1-2; TRBD1 is a possible D gene (5 bases). The length of the CDR3 is 14 residues. Germline lookup yields CDR1 SGHRS and CDR2 YFSETQ. The germline V and J ends were trimmed by 0 bases and 3 bases, with 9 bases remaining between them. CDR3 in DNA: TGCGCCAGCAGCTTGGCTCGGGACTACTATGGCTACACCTTC. This translates into CASSLARDYYGYTF.

The rearrangement links TRBV11-2 to TRBJ1-1; the D is unclear. The CDR3 has 14 amino acids. Germline loops: CDR1 SGHAT, CDR2 FQNNGV. Trimming removed 4 bases from V and 4 bases from J, with 13 bases in between. DNA for the CDR3: TGTGCCAGCAGCTCTAAGATGGTGAGCACTGAAGCTTTCTTT. Translating gives CASSSKMVSTEAFF. Looking up the rest from reference TRBV11-2 and TRBJ1-1 gives the full variable domain: EAGVAQSPRYKIIEKRQSVAFWCNPISGHATLYWYQQILGQGPKLLIQFQNNGVVDDSQLPKDRFSAERLKGVDSTLKIQPAKLEDSAVYLCASSSKMVSTEAFFGQGTRLTVV.

V gene TRBV5-1 combines with J gene TRBJ2-1; TRBD2 aligns across 8 bases. Germline V lookup: CDR1 SGHRS, CDR2 YFSETQ. V was clipped by 3 bases and J by 3 bases; unmatched bases: 8. The CDR3 spans 16 residues. The CDR3 DNA sequence: TGCGCCAGCAGCTCCATCGAAGCGGGAGACTACAATGAGCAGTTCTTC. Translating it yields CASSSIEAGDYNEQFF.

V is TRBV4-1 and J is TRBJ2-1, with D tentatively TRBD1 (5 bases). Per germline, CDR1 MGHRA and CDR2 YSYEKL. Trimming shortened V by 0 bases and J by 15 bases, and 15 bases separated the two germline ends. The CDR3 has 13 residues. CDR3 residues: CASSQDLVGAGFF. CDR3 sequence (DNA): TGCGCCAGCAGCCAAGATCTTGTAGGGGCCGGGTTCTTC.

This chain connects TRBV19 to TRBJ1-1, with a weak D call TRBD1 (5 bases). The CDR3 consists of 12 residues. Germline lookup yields CDR1 LNHDA and CDR2 SQIVND (reference sequence). Trimming removed 0 bases from V and 7 bases from J, with 6 bases in between. In nucleotides, the CDR3 is TGTGCCAGTAGTATAGATGGGGGTGAAGCTTTCTTT. Residues: CASSIDGGEAFF.

The rearrangement links TRBV5-1 to TRBJ2-1, with TRBD2 matching over 7 bases. Germline V gene sequence: CDR1 SGHRS, CDR2 YFSETQ. This CDR3 region has 13 residues. The J segment lost 9 bases and the V segment lost 5 bases, leaving 8 bases of the junction unmatched. Written as DNA, the CDR3 is TGCGCCAGCAGGGACGGACTAGTACGTGAGCAGTTCTTC. Residues: CASRDGLVREQFF.

The V gene is TRBV30, the J gene TRBJ2-1, with D hard to call. The length of the CDR3 is 12 residues. Germline CDR1 reads GTSNPN; CDR2 reads SVGIG (reference sequence). V shed 1 base and J shed 7 bases, with 8 bases lying between them. For the CDR3, the DNA is TGTGCCTGGAGTGCAAGGGTGAATGAGCAGTTCTTC. It yields the protein CAWSARVNEQFF.

The rearrangement joins TRBV11-1 to TRBJ2-4; possibly TRBD2 for D (6 bases). The germline V and J ends were trimmed by 6 bases and 2 bases, with 11 bases remaining between them. The CDR3 has 14 residues. Germline-derived CDR1 and CDR2 are SGHAT and FQDESV (reference sequence). The CDR3 here is CASSTGVTKNIQYF. As DNA, the CDR3 is TGTGCCAGCAGTACGGGAGTGACCAAAAACATTCAGTACTTC.

CDR3 sequence: CASSYSLGQRIHEQYF. The DNA of the CDR3 is TGTGCCAGCAGTTACTCTCTAGGGCAGCGTATTCACGAGCAGTACTTC. The chain carries TRBV6-5 and TRBJ2-7; D call uncertain. Trimming cost V 0 bases and J 5 bases, with 17 bases left between them. Germline V lookup: CDR1 MNHEY, CDR2 SVGAGI. The CDR3 loop spans 16 amino acids.

The rearrangement uses TRBV6-5 and TRBJ2-6, with D unresolved. The length of the CDR3 is 16 residues. Germline V gene sequence: CDR1 MNHEY, CDR2 SVGAGI. V lost 0 bases and J lost 4, with 10 bases in between. The CDR3 DNA is TGTGCCAGCAGTTACTCGGCTGCTTCCGGGGCCAACGTCCTGACTTTC. Protein product: CASSYSAASGANVLTF.

This sequence joins TRBV5-1 and TRBJ2-2; 9 bases match TRBD1. The length of the CDR3 is 15 residues. In germline, CDR1 is SGHRS, CDR2 YFSETQ. V trimming: 2 bases; J trimming: 4 bases; junction bases outside the gene matches: 3. CDR3 coding DNA: TGCGCCAGCAGCTTCAGGACAGGGGCCACCGGGGAGCTGTTTTTT. Amino acids: CASSFRTGATGELFF.